A single sample is the source of the 23 T cell receptor beta chains below, sequenced in a study of T cell clonality in common variable immunodeficiency. The assay was immunoSEQ multiplex PCR, and TCRdb's table has in-frame clones only and misses some. The repertoire consists of 55,000 to 65,000 clones, none detected only once. The specimen was peripheral blood mononuclear cells. These receptor sequences come from a person aged 18 to 70 in good health.

This clone has at least ten counts. The missing CDR3 end, 3 residues past where the read stops, is filled in from the germline J gene. The rearrangement joins TRBV16 to TRBJ1-1; 8 nucleotides line up with TRBD1. CDR3 length: 15 amino acids. Germline V gives CDR1 KGHSY, CDR2 FQNENV. The covered CDR3 bases are TGTGCCAGCAGCCAACCCGACAGGGGTTTGCCGAAG. Translating it yields CASSQPDRGLPK. The whole CDR3 sequence reads CASSQPDRGLPKAFF.

This clone was seen ten or more times. Read sequence stops 3 residues before the CDR3 end, and the germline J gene provides the missing end. This rearrangement joins TRBV20-1 to TRBJ2-1; D perhaps matches TRBD1 (5 bases). CDR1 and CDR2 from the germline V gene are DFQATT and SNEGSKA (reference sequence). V lost 6 bases, J lost 0 bases, and 12 bases lay in between. The CDR3 totals 14 residues. The CDR3 protein is CSAPQGSSYNEQFF. The DNA read from the CDR3 is TGCAGTGCCCCGCAGGGTAGCTCCTACAATGAG.

In its sample, this clone was seen many times. Read coverage stops 3 residues before the CDR3 terminus; the germline J gene supplies the remainder. The chain combines TRBV5-6 with TRBJ1-1, with D uncertain. Germline assignment: CDR1 SGHDT and CDR2 YYEEEE. Deletions cut 4 bases from V and 4 bases from J, with 11 bases between. This CDR3 comprises 13 residues. The sequenced CDR3 bases are TGTGCCAGCAGCACCGGGAGCGGCACTGAA. Protein sequence: CASSTGSGTE. The whole CDR3 protein reads CASSTGSGTEAFF.

This clone was recorded at least ten times. The sequence runs out 3 residues before the end of the CDR3; the remainder is reconstructed from the germline J gene. The chain combines TRBV5-1 with TRBJ2-1; D is unclear. CDR3 length: 13 amino acids. Germline CDR1 SGHRS, CDR2 YFSETQ. V was pared by 4 bases and J by 5 bases, with 10 bases between. The CDR3 DNA, read in part, is TGCGCCAGCAGCCTGTCCCGTGACAATGAG. Translation: CASSLSRDNE. The whole CDR3 reads CASSLSRDNEQFF.

This clone occurred many times. The read is 3 residues too short to cover the CDR3 end, so that end is filled in from the germline J gene. This chain joins TRBV20-1 and TRBJ2-3; possibly TRBD2 for D (5 bases). Trimming took 5 bases from V and 8 from J, leaving 26 bases between them. This CDR3 is built from 16 residues. Germline loops: CDR1 DFQATT, CDR2 SNEGSKA (reference sequence). Partial CDR3 DNA: TGCAGTGCTCCCCAACCGAGTACTAGTATTCGGGCTACG. It translates to CSAPQPSTSIRAT. The entire CDR3 is CSAPQPSTSIRATQYF.

This clone was seen repeatedly, ten times or more. Coverage ceases 3 residues before the CDR3 finishes, and the germline J gene fills in the end. This chain links TRBV20-1 with TRBJ1-2, with TRBD1 matching 9 bases. Looked up from germline, CDR1 is DFQATT and CDR2 is SNEGSKA (reference sequence). There are 15 residues in the CDR3. CDR3 residues: CSARLHGQGRDGYTF. The CDR3 DNA, read in part, is TGCAGTGCTAGACTACACGGACAGGGGAGAGACGGC.

This clone was detected many times. The missing CDR3 end, 3 residues past where the read stops, is filled in from the germline J gene. The genes are TRBV7-3 and TRBJ2-1; 8 bases are a match to TRBD2. Germline loops: CDR1 SGHTA, CDR2 FQGTGA. J lost 7 bases, V lost 3 bases, and 2 bases had no gene match. There are 13 residues in the CDR3. The sequenced part of the CDR3 DNA is TGTGCCAGCAGCTTCCGCGGGGGGAATGAG. As protein: CASSFRGGNE. The entire CDR3 reads CASSFRGGNEQFF.

This clone was seen at least ten times. The CDR3 end lies 3 residues beyond the end of the read and is filled in from the germline J gene. The chain joins TRBV29-1 to TRBJ2-1; 9 nucleotides align to TRBD2. This CDR3 comprises 19 residues. With V trimmed by 5 bases and J by 3 bases, 20 bases remained unmatched. Germline lookup yields CDR1 SQVTM and CDR2 ANQGSEA. The CDR3 DNA, read in part, is TGCAGCGTTCCCCTAGGACTAGCGTCACGAGGGAGGGACTACAATGAG. Protein: CSVPLGLASRGRDYNE. The CDR3 in full is CSVPLGLASRGRDYNEQFF.

This clone was seen repeatedly, ten times or more. CDR3 amino acids: CAISESTSVTGELFF. CDR3 bases read: TGTGCCATCAGTGAGTCCACTAGCGTTACCGGGGAG. The J gene is TRBJ2-2, the V gene TRBV10-3; 7 bases match TRBD2. The CDR3 end falls 3 residues outside the read, so it is completed with the germline J gene. CDR3 length: 15 amino acids. V dropped 0 bases and J dropped 5; count of bases not matched to a gene: 3. Germline V gives CDR1 ENHRY, CDR2 SYGVKD.

This clone was recorded many times. From the germline J gene comes the end of the CDR3, since the read stops 3 residues before it. The chain recombines TRBV29-1 with TRBJ2-2; D remains ambiguous. Germline V lookup: CDR1 SQVTM, CDR2 ANQGSEA. CDR3 length: 15 residues. Trimming stripped 5 bases from V and 0 bases from J, with 13 bases between. The CDR3 loop is CSVLSEPSNTGELFF. Partial CDR3 DNA: TGCAGCGTTCTAAGTGAGCCTTCGAACACCGGGGAG.

This clone was seen ten or more times. The CDR3 is cut off 3 residues early in the read; its end comes from the germline J gene. The gene calls are TRBV7-9 and TRBJ2-7; no clear D. Trimming took 4 bases from V and 5 from J, leaving 12 bases between them. This CDR3 spans 13 amino acids. Germline assignment: CDR1 SEHNR and CDR2 FQNEAQ (reference sequence). The DNA read from the CDR3 is TGTGCCAGCAGCTCGGTTCTTAGGGACGAG. This translates into CASSSVLRDE. The whole CDR3 sequence reads CASSSVLRDEQYF.

This clone came up many times. The read ends 3 residues early relative to the CDR3; the germline J gene fills the gap. The chain recombines TRBV20-1 with TRBJ2-7; 10 nucleotides line up with TRBD2. This CDR3 region has 15 residues. Trimming took 2 bases from V and 2 from J; bases not matched to a gene: 6. Germline CDR1 is DFQATT and CDR2 is SNEGSKA (reference sequence). The sequenced part of the CDR3 DNA is TGCAGTGCTAGATTAATAGCGGGAGGAGCCTACGAG. The encoded protein is CSARLIAGGAYE. From start to end, the CDR3 is CSARLIAGGAYEQYF.

The table lists this clone with many counts. From the germline J gene comes the end of the CDR3, since the read stops 3 residues before it. The rearrangement joins TRBV9 to TRBJ1-1; D is unclear. Trimming left V 0 bases short and J 4 bases short, with 10 bases between. The CDR3 length is 14 residues. Germline V gene sequence: CDR1 SGDLS, CDR2 YYNGEE. The CDR3 region is CASSVGPASTEAFF. The CDR3 DNA, read in part, is TGTGCCAGCAGCGTAGGTCCAGCGAGCACTGAA.

This clone was observed at least ten times. The CDR3 spells CASSLAGAGNTIYF. CDR3 DNA (partial): TGTGCCAGCAGCTTAGCAGGGGCAGGAAACACC. The chain employs TRBV7-2 and TRBJ1-3; maybe TRBD1 (5 bases). The CDR3 goes on 3 residues after the read ends, and that part is filled in from the germline J gene. The germline V gene has CDR1 SGHTA and CDR2 FQGNSA. The germline V and J ends were trimmed by 0 bases and 4 bases, with 7 bases remaining between them. CDR3 size: 14 residues.

In this sample, this clone turned up many times. From the germline J gene comes the end of the CDR3, since the read stops 3 residues before it. The rearrangement uses TRBV2 and TRBJ2-3; TRBD1 matches at 9 bases. Germline values: CDR1 SNHLY, CDR2 FYNNEI. V shed 3 bases, J shed 5 bases, and the junction held 9 bases outside the gene matches. The CDR3 spans 16 residues. CDR3 sequence: CASSETGTGLRDTQYF. The covered CDR3 bases are TGTGCCAGCAGTGAGACCGGGACAGGGCTTAGAGATACG.

This clone was found many times. The CDR3 extends 3 residues past the end of the read, so its final part is completed from the germline J gene. The chain combines TRBV18 with TRBJ2-1; TRBD2 agrees at 14 bases. The CDR3 sequence is 15 residues long. After removal of 3 bases from V and 6 bases from J, the junction contained 1 base not matched to a gene. Per the germline V gene, CDR1 is KGHSH and CDR2 is LQKENI. Incomplete CDR3 DNA: TGTGCCAGCTCACCGGGACTAGCGGGAGTCAATGAG. Its translation: CASSPGLAGVNE. The CDR3 in full is CASSPGLAGVNEQFF.

In this sample, this clone turned up many times. The observed sequence ends 3 residues before the CDR3 terminus, with the missing tail filled in from the germline J gene. This chain connects TRBV12-3 or TRBV12-4 to TRBJ2-7, with TRBD1 matching over 10 bases. This CDR3 comprises 18 residues. J was trimmed by 4 bases and V by 0 bases; bases with no gene match: 12. The sequenced CDR3 bases are TGTGCCAGCAGTTTAGCCACATTAGGCGGGACAGGGGTATACGAG. Translated, it gives CASSLATLGGTGVYE. The CDR3, in full, reads CASSLATLGGTGVYEQYF.

At least ten counts were recorded for this clone. CDR3 bases read: TGTGCCATCAGTGACGAGGCCCTCAATCAGCCC. It is translated as CAISDEALNQP. The entire CDR3 sequence reads CAISDEALNQPQHF. This chain uses TRBV10-3 with TRBJ1-5; no clear D. The observed sequence ends 3 residues before the CDR3 terminus, with the missing tail filled in from the germline J gene. CDR1 and CDR2 (germline): ENHRY, SYGVKD. This CDR3 comprises 14 residues. Trimming cost V 3 bases and J 3 bases, with 9 bases left between them.

In this sample, this clone turned up many times. The CDR3 bases that were read are TGTGCCAGCAGCGGGGGGGACACCAACCGAGTAAGGACTGAA. Its protein is CASSGGDTNRVRTE. The whole CDR3 region reads CASSGGDTNRVRTEAFF. V gene TRBV2 combines with J gene TRBJ1-1; weak D call: TRBD1 (6 bases). The read terminates 3 residues ahead of where the CDR3 ends, so the germline J gene completes it. The CDR3 extends over 17 amino acids. The V and J ends lost 6 bases and 5 bases respectively, with 25 bases between them. Germline lookup yields CDR1 SNHLY and CDR2 FYNNEI.

This clone rates as medium-sized (0.01 to 0.1%). The read ends 3 residues shy of where the CDR3 ends; the end is completed using the germline J gene. This sequence joins TRBV19 and TRBJ2-3; 8 bases agree with TRBD1. The CDR3 sequence is 14 residues long. V was clipped by 2 bases and J by 6 bases; unmatched bases: 4. Germline-derived CDR1 and CDR2 are LNHDA and SQIVND (reference sequence). This CDR3 is CASSIRTGYDTQYF. CDR3 DNA (partial): TGTGCCAGTAGTATAAGGACAGGGTATGATACG. The full variable domain, with the rest looked up from reference TRBV19 and TRBJ2-3, is DGGITQSPKYLFRKEGQNVTLSCEQNLNHDAMYWYRQDPGQGLRLIYYSQIVNDFQKGDIAEGYSVSREKKESFPLTVTSAQKNPTAFYLCASSIRTGYDTQYFGPGTRLTVL.

This clone was counted at least ten times. The read comes to an end 3 residues before the CDR3 does, leaving the germline J gene to fill in the end. This chain uses TRBV7-8 with TRBJ2-7; D is perhaps TRBD1 (5 bases). Deletions cut 4 bases from V and 6 bases from J, with 19 bases between. Germline assignment: CDR1 SGHVS and CDR2 FQNEAQ. The CDR3 spans 15 residues. The sequenced CDR3 bases are TGTGCCAGCAGCTCCTCTCGCGTGACAGTTCTCGAG. Its protein is CASSSSRVTVLE. The CDR3, in full, reads CASSSSRVTVLEQYF.

This clone was found many times. Read coverage stops 3 residues before the CDR3 terminus; the germline J gene supplies the remainder. This sequence joins TRBV11-2 and TRBJ1-1, with a weak D call TRBD1 (6 bases). The CDR3 sequence is 14 residues long. Germline CDR1 and CDR2: SGHAT and FQNNGV. V was clipped by 0 bases and J by 4 bases, with 9 bases between them. The CDR3 is CASSLDLDSTEAFF. Partial CDR3 DNA: TGTGCCAGCAGCTTAGATTTGGACAGCACTGAA.

This clone was seen ten or more times. Read data end 3 residues before the CDR3 end; the end is taken from the germline J gene. This chain joins TRBV5-1 and TRBJ2-1, with TRBD1 identical over 9 bases. Germline V gene sequence: CDR1 SGHRS, CDR2 YFSETQ. J gave up 7 bases and V 4 bases, and 9 bases lay outside the gene matches. There are 15 residues in the CDR3. The sequenced part of the CDR3 DNA is TGCGCCAGCAGCCGCATGACAGGGGGGATGAATGAG. Translation: CASSRMTGGMNE. The entire CDR3 protein reads CASSRMTGGMNEQFF. Variable domain in full (rest from reference TRBV5-1 and TRBJ2-1): KAGVTQTPRYLIKTRGQQVTLSCSPISGHRSVSWYQQTPGQGLQFLFEYFSETQRNKGNFPGRFSGRQFSNSRSEMNVSTLELGDSALYLCASSRMTGGMNEQFFGPGTRLTVL.